The rows below give T cell receptor beta chains drawn from one sample of a study of blood T cell repertoires in COVID-19. The repertoire was sequenced with immunoSEQ multiplex PCR; TCRdb's copy has only in-frame clones and lacks some. The table records 150,000 to 200,000 clones, roughly 87% of them present only once. Sequencing used peripheral blood. The receptors stem from a man aged 18 to 35 who had recovered from COVID-19. CDR3s include the opening cysteine and the closing phenylalanine or tryptophan. The D gene is left open where the match is weak. The size entry is marked missing in some rows and otherwise reads once, few, many or a size class.

v_gene	j_gene	d_gene	len	abundance	CDR3aa	CDR3nt
TRBV19	TRBJ2-1	-	17	-	CASSIGFGRAPHNEQFF	TGTGCCAGTAGTATAGGATTCGGGCGGGCACCCCACAATGAGCAGTTCTTC
TRBV9	TRBJ2-1	-	13	-	CASSVELGNEQFF	TGTGCCAGCAGCGTAGAGCTAGGCAATGAGCAGTTCTTC
TRBV5-1	TRBJ2-1	-	15	-	CASQGGRELYNEQFF	TGCGCCAGCCAAGGCGGGCGGGAACTATACAATGAGCAGTTCTTC
TRBV6-2/TRBV6-3	TRBJ2-7	-	18	-	CASSPTRTSPLLSYEQYF	TGTGCCAGCAGTCCGACTAGGACCTCCCCTCTACTCTCCTACGAGCAGTACTTC
TRBV28	TRBJ2-1	TRBD2	15	-	CASSFSGLAGDEQFF	TGTGCCAGCAGTTTTTCCGGACTAGCGGGAGATGAGCAGTTCTTC
TRBV19	TRBJ2-5	TRBD1	16	once	CASSIRYTGQQETQYF	TGTGCCAGTAGTATCAGATATACGGGACAGCAAGAGACCCAGTACTTC
TRBV25-1	TRBJ2-7	-	14	-	CASRKGGGLGEQYF	TGTGCCAGCAGGAAGGGGGGAGGGCTCGGGGAGCAGTACTTC
TRBV7-9	TRBJ2-7	TRBD2	14	-	CASSQGLAGNEQYF	TGTGCCAGCAGCCAGGGACTAGCGGGAAACGAGCAGTACTTC
TRBV2	TRBJ1-5	-	15	once	CASSESGLSNQPQHF	TGTGCCAGCAGTGAATCAGGGCTCAGCAATCAGCCCCAGCATTTT
TRBV30	TRBJ2-2	-	14	-	CAWSETSHGGELFF	TGTGCCTGGAGTGAGACATCCCACGGCGGGGAGCTGTTTTTT
TRBV19	TRBJ2-3	-	14	-	CASSIQEGSDTQYF	TGTGCCAGTAGTATCCAGGAGGGCTCAGATACGCAGTATTTT
TRBV6-5	TRBJ2-1	TRBD2	15	once	CASSLLAGEGNEQFF	TGTGCCAGCAGCCTACTAGCGGGAGAAGGGAATGAGCAGTTCTTC
TRBV20-1	TRBJ2-1	-	11	-	CSARDPNEQFF	TGCAGTGCTAGAGATCCGAATGAGCAGTTCTTC
TRBV11-2	TRBJ1-1	TRBD1	15	once	CASSLTGGLSTEAFF	TGTGCCAGCAGCTTGACAGGGGGCTTGAGCACTGAAGCTTTCTTT
TRBV10-3	TRBJ1-5	-	13	-	CAISDREDQPQHF	TGTGCCATCAGTGACAGGGAGGATCAGCCCCAGCATTTT
TRBV7-2	TRBJ2-3	TRBD1	15	-	CASSFLDRGKDTQYF	TGTGCCAGCAGCTTTCTGGACAGGGGTAAAGATACGCAGTATTTT
TRBV7-8	TRBJ2-3	-	16	-	CASSLGAGSGADTQYF	TGTGCCAGCAGCTTAGGGGCCGGGAGTGGTGCAGATACGCAGTATTTT
TRBV7-2	TRBJ1-5	-	15	-	CASSPDMGANQPQHF	TGTGCCAGCAGCCCCGACATGGGGGCGAATCAGCCCCAGCATTTT
TRBV10-3	TRBJ2-1	TRBD2	14	-	CATTSSGRAYEQFF	TGTGCCACCACCTCTAGCGGGAGGGCCTATGAGCAGTTCTTC
TRBV12-3/TRBV12-4	TRBJ1-1	TRBD1	13	-	CASVQDRSTEAFF	TGTGCCAGCGTTCAGGACAGGAGCACTGAAGCTTTCTTT
TRBV5-1	TRBJ1-3	-	14	-	CASSSDYSGNTIYF	TGCGCCAGCAGCTCGGACTACTCTGGAAACACCATATATTTT
TRBV30	TRBJ1-5	TRBD1	13	-	CAWSLDRGQPQHF	TGTGCCTGGAGTCTGGACAGGGGTCAGCCCCAGCATTTT
TRBV28	TRBJ2-1	-	15	-	CASSFPTRLLGEQFF	TGTGCCAGCAGTTTCCCGACCAGATTACTCGGGGAGCAGTTCTTC
TRBV12-3/TRBV12-4	TRBJ2-2	TRBD1	12	-	CASRTGAGELFF	TGTGCCAGCAGAACAGGGGCCGGGGAGCTGTTTTTT
TRBV5-6	TRBJ1-2	TRBD1	14	-	CASSRQGTNYGYTF	TGTGCCAGCAGCCGACAGGGCACTAACTATGGCTACACCTTC
TRBV6-5	TRBJ2-7	-	15	-	CASSPDREVNNEQYF	TGTGCCAGCAGCCCCGACAGGGAGGTAAACAACGAGCAGTACTTC
TRBV7-2	TRBJ1-2	-	14	-	CASSFGGGGRGYTF	TGTGCCAGCAGCTTCGGGGGCGGGGGGCGAGGCTACACCTTC
TRBV9	TRBJ1-2	-	15	-	CASSPRDYQYSGYTF	TGTGCCAGCAGCCCTCGGGACTATCAATACTCTGGCTACACCTTC
TRBV29-1	TRBJ1-2	TRBD1	13	-	CSVDITGARGYTF	TGCAGCGTTGACATCACAGGGGCGCGGGGCTACACCTTC